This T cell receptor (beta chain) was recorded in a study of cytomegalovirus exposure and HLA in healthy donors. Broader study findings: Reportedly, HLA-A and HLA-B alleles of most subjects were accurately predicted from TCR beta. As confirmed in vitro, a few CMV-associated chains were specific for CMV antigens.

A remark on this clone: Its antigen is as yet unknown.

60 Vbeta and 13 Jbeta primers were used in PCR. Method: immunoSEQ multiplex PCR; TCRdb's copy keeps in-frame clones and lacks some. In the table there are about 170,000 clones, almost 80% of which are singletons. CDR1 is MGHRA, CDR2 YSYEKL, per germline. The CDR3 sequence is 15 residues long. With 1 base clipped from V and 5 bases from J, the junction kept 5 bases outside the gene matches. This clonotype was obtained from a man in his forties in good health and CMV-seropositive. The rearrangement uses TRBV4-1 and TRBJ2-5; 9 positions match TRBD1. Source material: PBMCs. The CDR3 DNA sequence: TGCGCCAGCAGCCAAGTGGGGACAGGGCCGGAGACCCAGTACTTC. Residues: CASSQVGTGPETQYF.